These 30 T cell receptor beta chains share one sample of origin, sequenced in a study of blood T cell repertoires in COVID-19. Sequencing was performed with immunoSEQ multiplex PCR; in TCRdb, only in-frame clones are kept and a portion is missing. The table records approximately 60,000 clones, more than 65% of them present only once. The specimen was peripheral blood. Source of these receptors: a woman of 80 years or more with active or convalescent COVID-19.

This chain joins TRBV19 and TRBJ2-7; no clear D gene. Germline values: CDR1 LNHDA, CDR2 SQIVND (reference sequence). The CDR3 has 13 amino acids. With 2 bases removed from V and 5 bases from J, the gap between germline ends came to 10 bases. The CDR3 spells CASSIKLVDEQYF. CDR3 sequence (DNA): TGTGCCAGTAGTATAAAGCTTGTGGACGAGCAGTACTTC.

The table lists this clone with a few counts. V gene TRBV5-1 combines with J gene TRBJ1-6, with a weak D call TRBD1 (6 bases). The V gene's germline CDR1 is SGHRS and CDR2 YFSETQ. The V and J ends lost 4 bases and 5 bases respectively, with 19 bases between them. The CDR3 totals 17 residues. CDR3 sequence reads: CASSLNISDSDNSPLHF. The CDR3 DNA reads TGCGCCAGCAGCCTAAATATTTCGGACAGCGATAATTCACCCCTCCACTTT.

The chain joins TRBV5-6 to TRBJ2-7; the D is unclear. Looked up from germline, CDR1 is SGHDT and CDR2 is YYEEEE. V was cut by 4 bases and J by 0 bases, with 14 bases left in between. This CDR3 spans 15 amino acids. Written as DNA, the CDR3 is TGTGCCAGCAGCCTAGACCCCCGTGGCTCCTACGAGCAGTACTTC. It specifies CASSLDPRGSYEQYF.

The CDR3 is CASREDGGTIYF. The CDR3 DNA is TGTGCAAGTCGCGAAGACGGGGGCACCATATATTTT. This chain links TRBV12-2 with TRBJ1-3. TRBV12-2 corresponds to a pseudogene. There are 12 residues in the CDR3.

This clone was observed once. This CDR3 reads CASSEKGQGYTEAFF. CDR3 bases: TGTGCCAGCAGCGAAAAAGGACAGGGGTACACTGAAGCTTTCTTT. This chain uses TRBV2 with TRBJ1-1, with 9 bases fitting TRBD1. CDR1 is SNHLY and CDR2 is FYNNEI in the germline V gene. The CDR3 is made up of 15 amino acids. V was pared by 6 bases and J by 3 bases, with 8 bases of the junction left unmatched.

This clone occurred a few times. The CDR3 sequence: CASSLVSSGEQFF. In DNA form, the CDR3 reads TGTGCCAGCAGCTTAGTGTCGTCGGGGGAGCAGTTCTTC. The chain combines TRBV7-3 with TRBJ2-1; tentatively, D is TRBD2 (5 bases). Trimming cost V 2 bases and J 10 bases, with 12 bases left between them. CDR3 length: 13 residues. Germline CDR1 SGHTA, CDR2 FQGTGA.

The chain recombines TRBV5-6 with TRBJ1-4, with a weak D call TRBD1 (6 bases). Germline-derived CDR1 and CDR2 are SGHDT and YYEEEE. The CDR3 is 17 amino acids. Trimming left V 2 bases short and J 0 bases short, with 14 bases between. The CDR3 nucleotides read TGTGCCAGCAGCTTTCAGTTTACAGGGTCAACTAATGAAAAACTGTTTTTT. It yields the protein CASSFQFTGSTNEKLFF.

CDR3 protein: CASSIRFDREDQPQHF. The CDR3 region has the DNA TGTGCCAGTAGTATTCGATTCGACAGGGAGGATCAGCCCCAGCATTTT. V gene TRBV19 combines with J gene TRBJ1-5; 7 bases agree with TRBD1. This CDR3 contains 16 residues. From germline, CDR1 is LNHDA and CDR2 SQIVND (reference sequence). Unmatched junction bases numbered 10, after V lost 3 bases and J lost 5 bases.

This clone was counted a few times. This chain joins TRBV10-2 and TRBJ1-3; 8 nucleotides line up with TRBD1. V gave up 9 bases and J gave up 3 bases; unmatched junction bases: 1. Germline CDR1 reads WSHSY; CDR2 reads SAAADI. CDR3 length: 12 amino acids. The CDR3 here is CASGQGGNTIYF. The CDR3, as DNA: TGCGCCAGTGGACAGGGTGGAAACACCATATATTTT.

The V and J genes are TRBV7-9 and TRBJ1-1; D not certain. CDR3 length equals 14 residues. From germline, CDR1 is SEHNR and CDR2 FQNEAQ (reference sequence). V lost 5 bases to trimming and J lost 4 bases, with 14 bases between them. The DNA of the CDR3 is TGTGCCAGCAGCGTAGTCGACGGCGGCACTGAAGCTTTCTTT. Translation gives CASSVVDGGTEAFF.

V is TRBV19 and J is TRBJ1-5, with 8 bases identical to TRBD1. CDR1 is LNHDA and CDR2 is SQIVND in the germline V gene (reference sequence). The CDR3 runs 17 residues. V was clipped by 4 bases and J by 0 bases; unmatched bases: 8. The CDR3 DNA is TGTGCCAGTAGTACTCAGGGGGCTTTGACTAGCAATCAGCCCCAGCATTTT. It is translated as CASSTQGALTSNQPQHF. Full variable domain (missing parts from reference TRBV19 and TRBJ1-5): DGGITQSPKYLFRKEGQNVTLSCEQNLNHDAMYWYRQDPGQGLRLIYYSQIVNDFQKGDIAEGYSVSREKKESFPLTVTSAQKNPTAFYLCASSTQGALTSNQPQHFGDGTRLSIL.

CDR3 sequence: CASSQNRGGTDTQYF. CDR3 DNA sequence: TGTGCCAGCAGTCAGAACCGGGGGGGCACAGATACGCAGTATTTT. This chain links TRBV6-6 with TRBJ2-3, with TRBD2 matching over 7 bases. CDR1 and CDR2 from the germline V gene are MNHNY and SVGAGI (reference sequence). Trimming cost V 5 bases and J 1 base; bases outside gene matches: 6. The CDR3 is 15 residues long.

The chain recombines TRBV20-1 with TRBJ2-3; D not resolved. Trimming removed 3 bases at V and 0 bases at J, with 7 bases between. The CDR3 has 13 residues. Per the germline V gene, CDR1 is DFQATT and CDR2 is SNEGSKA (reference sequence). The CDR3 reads CSASITSTDTQYF. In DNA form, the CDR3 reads TGCAGTGCTAGTATCACTAGCACAGATACGCAGTATTTT.

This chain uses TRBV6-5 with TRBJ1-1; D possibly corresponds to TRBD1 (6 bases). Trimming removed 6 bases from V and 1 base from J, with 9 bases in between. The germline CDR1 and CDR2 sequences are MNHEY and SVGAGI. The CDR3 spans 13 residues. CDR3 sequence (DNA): TGTGCCAGCAGGACGACAGGGAACACTGAAGCTTTCTTT. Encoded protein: CASRTTGNTEAFF.

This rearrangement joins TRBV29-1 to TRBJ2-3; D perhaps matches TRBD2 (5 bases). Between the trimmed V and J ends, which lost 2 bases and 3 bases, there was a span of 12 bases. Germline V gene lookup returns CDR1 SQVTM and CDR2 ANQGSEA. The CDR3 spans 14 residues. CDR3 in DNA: TGCAGCGTTGAACTCGGGGATCTTACAGATACGCAGTATTTT. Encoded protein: CSVELGDLTDTQYF.

The CDR3 spells CASRLTGGGNQPQHF. Here the CDR3 DNA reads TGTGCCAGTAGATTGACAGGGGGAGGCAATCAGCCCCAGCATTTT. V gene TRBV19 combines with J gene TRBJ1-5; 9 positions agree with TRBD1. The CDR3 sequence is 15 residues long. Trimming removed 6 bases from V and 2 bases from J; junction bases left unmatched: 5. The germline gives CDR1 LNHDA, CDR2 SQIVND (reference sequence). Looking up the rest from reference TRBV19 and TRBJ1-5 gives the full variable domain: DGGITQSPKYLFRKEGQNVTLSCEQNLNHDAMYWYRQDPGQGLRLIYYSQIVNDFQKGDIAEGYSVSREKKESFPLTVTSAQKNPTAFYLCASRLTGGGNQPQHFGDGTRLSIL.

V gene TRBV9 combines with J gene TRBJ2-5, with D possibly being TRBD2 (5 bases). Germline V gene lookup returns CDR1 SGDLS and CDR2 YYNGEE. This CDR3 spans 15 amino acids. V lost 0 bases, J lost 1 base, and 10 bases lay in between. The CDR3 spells CASSVVWGAQETQYF. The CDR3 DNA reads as TGTGCCAGCAGCGTAGTTTGGGGAGCCCAAGAGACCCAGTACTTC. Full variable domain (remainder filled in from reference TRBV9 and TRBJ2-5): DSGVTQTPKHLITATGQRVTLRCSPRSGDLSVYWYQQSLDQGLQFLIQYYNGEERAKGNILERFSAQQFPDLHSELNLSSLELGDSALYFCASSVVWGAQETQYFGPGTRLLVL.

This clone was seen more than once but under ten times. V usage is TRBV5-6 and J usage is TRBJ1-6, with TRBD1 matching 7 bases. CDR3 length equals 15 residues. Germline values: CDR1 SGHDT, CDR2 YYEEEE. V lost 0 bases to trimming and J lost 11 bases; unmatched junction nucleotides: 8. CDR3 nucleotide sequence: TGTGCCAGCAGCTTGGCCGGCACAGGGGCCCCACCCCTCCACTTT. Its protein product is CASSLAGTGAPPLHF.

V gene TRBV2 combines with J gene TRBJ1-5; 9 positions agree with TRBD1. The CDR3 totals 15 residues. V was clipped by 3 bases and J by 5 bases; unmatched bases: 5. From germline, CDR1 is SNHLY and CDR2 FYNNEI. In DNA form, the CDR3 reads TGTGCCAGCAGTGAGGACAGGGGTATGGATCAGCCCCAGCATTTT. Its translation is CASSEDRGMDQPQHF.

CDR3 in amino acids: CASSIVRGDQPQHF. The DNA of the CDR3 is TGTGCCAGTAGTATTGTCAGGGGCGATCAGCCCCAGCATTTT. This chain connects TRBV19 to TRBJ1-5; a weak D match, TRBD1 (6 bases). Between the trimmed V and J ends, which lost 3 bases and 5 bases, there was a span of 11 bases. CDR3 length: 14 residues. In germline, CDR1 is LNHDA, CDR2 SQIVND (reference sequence).

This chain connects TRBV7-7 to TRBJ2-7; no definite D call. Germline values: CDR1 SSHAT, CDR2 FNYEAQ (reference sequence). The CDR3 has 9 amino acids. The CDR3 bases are TGTGCTAGTTACTACGAGCAGTACTTC. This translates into CASYYEQYF.

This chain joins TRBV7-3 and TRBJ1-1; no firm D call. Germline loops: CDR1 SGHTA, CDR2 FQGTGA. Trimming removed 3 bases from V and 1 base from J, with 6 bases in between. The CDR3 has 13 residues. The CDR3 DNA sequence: TGTGCCAGCAGCTTGTCCCGGAACACTGAAGCTTTCTTT. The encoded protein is CASSLSRNTEAFF.

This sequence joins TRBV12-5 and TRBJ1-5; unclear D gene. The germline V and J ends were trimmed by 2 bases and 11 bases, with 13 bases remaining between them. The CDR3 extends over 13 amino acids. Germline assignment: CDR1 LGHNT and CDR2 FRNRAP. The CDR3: CASGLPPEESQHF. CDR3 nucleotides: TGTGCTAGTGGTTTGCCCCCTGAGGAATCCCAGCATTTT.

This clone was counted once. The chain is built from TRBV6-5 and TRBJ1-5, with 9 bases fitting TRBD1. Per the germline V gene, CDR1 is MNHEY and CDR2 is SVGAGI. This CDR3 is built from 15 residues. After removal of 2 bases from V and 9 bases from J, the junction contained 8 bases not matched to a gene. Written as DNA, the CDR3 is TGTGCCAGCAGTTACACAGGGGGCGGACGGTCGCCCCAGCATTTT. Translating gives CASSYTGGGRSPQHF.

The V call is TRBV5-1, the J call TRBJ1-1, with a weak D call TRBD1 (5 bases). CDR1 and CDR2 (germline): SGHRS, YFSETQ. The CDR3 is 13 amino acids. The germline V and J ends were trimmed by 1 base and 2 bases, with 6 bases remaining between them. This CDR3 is CASSLRGNTEAFF. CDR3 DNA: TGCGCCAGCAGCTTGAGGGGTAACACTGAAGCTTTCTTT.

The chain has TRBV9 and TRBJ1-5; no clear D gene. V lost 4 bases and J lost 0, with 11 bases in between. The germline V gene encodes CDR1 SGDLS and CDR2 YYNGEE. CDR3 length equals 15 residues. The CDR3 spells CASSSDGNSNQPQHF. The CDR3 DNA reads TGTGCCAGCAGCTCCGACGGGAATAGCAATCAGCCCCAGCATTTT. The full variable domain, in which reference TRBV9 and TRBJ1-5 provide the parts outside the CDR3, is DSGVTQTPKHLITATGQRVTLRCSPRSGDLSVYWYQQSLDQGLQFLIQYYNGEERAKGNILERFSAQQFPDLHSELNLSSLELGDSALYFCASSSDGNSNQPQHFGDGTRLSIL.

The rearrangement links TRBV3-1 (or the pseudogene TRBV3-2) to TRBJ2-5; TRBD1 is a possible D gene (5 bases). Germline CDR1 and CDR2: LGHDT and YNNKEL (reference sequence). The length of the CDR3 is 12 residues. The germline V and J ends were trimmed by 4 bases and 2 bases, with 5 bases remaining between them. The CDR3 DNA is TGTGCCAGCAGCCGACAGCAAGAGACCCAGTACTTC. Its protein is CASSRQQETQYF.

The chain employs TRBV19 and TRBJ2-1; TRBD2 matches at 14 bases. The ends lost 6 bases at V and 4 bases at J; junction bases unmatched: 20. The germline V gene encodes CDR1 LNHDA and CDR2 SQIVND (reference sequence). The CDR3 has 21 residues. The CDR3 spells CASRPYARKSGTSGGYNEQFF. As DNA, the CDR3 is TGTGCCAGTAGACCGTACGCCCGAAAGAGCGGGACTAGCGGGGGATACAATGAGCAGTTCTTC.

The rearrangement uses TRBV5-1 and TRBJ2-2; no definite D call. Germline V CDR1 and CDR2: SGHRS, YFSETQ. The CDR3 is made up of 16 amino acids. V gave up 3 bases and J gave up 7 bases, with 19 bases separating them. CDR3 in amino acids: CASSSALGSPVGELFF. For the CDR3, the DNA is TGCGCCAGCAGCTCCGCCCTAGGCTCCCCAGTCGGGGAGCTGTTTTTT.

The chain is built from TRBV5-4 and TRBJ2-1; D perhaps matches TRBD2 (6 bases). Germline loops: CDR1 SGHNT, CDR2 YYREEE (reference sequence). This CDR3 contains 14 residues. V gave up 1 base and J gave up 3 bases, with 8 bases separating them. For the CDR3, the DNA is TGTGCCAGCAGCTTGTCTAGCGACTACAATGAGCAGTTCTTC. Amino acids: CASSLSSDYNEQFF.